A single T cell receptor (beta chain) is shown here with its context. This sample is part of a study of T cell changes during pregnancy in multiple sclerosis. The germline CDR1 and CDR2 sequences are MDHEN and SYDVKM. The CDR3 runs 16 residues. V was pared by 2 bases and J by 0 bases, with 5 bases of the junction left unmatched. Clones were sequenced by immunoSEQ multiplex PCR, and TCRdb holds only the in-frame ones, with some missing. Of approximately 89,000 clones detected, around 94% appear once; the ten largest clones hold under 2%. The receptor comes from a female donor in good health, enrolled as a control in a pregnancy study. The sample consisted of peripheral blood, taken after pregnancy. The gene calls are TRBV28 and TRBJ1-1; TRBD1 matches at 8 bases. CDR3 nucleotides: TGTGCCAGCAGTTTAAGGACAGGGATGATGAACACTGAAGCTTTCTTT. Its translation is CASSLRTGMMNTEAFF.